Reported below is one T cell receptor beta chain. Assay: immunoSEQ multiplex PCR; the TCRdb copy retains only in-frame clones and omits some. The sample includes over a million clones, roughly 96% of them seen just once. This CDR3 comprises 14 residues. The V end was cut by 3 bases, the J end by 2 bases, with 11 bases between. Germline values: CDR1 LNHNV, CDR2 YYDKDF (reference sequence). The data were taken from a study of shared clonotypes between healthy human individuals. This clonotype originated in a man younger than 40 in good health. The sequencing input was naive CD4+ T cells sorted from blood. Subset indicated: CD45RA+ positively selected. This sequence joins TRBV15 and TRBJ2-7, with a weak D call TRBD2 (6 bases). The CDR3 sequence: CATSRVAEPYEQYF. CDR3 DNA: TGTGCCACCAGCAGGGTAGCGGAACCCTACGAGCAGTACTTC.